Listed here are 25 T cell receptor beta chains from one sample, sequenced in a study of regulatory T cells in long-lasting Graves disease. Regarding time point: persistent/refractory GD, antithyroid drugs over 5 years with positive TRAb. Scientists built the TCR library using RNA that was extracted from PBMCs. Libraries of TCR beta came from iRepertoire HTBI primers plus Arm-PCR of CDR3 regions. MiXCR, applied by TCRdb to the multiplex PCR reads, yields one record per CDR3 protein. Of a few hundred thousand distinct CDR3 sequences listed, less than 30% are singletons. The specimen was peripheral blood mononuclear cells (PBMCs), collected when the disease was refractory, from a patient treated with antithyroid drugs. The receptors here all came from a woman in her forties with Graves disease.

This rearrangement joins TRBV28 to TRBJ1-3; 11 bases fit TRBD1. CDR3 length equals 17 residues. Germline loops: CDR1 MDHEN, CDR2 SYDVKM. Germline trimming cut 8 bases from V and 2 bases from J; bases unmatched to any gene: 11. CDR3: CASRFPGQGAPGNTIYF. CDR3 coding DNA: TGTGCCAGCCGCTTTCCCGGACAGGGGGCGCCTGGAAACACCATATATTTT.

This clonotype was found many times. V and J are TRBV12-3 or TRBV12-4 and TRBJ2-7; a possible D gene is TRBD2 (5 bases). V lost 3 bases to trimming and J lost 0 bases, with 9 bases between them. The CDR3 totals 14 residues. DNA of the CDR3: TGTGCCAGCAGTTTTTTCGGACTCTCCTACGAGCAGTACTTC. Amino acids: CASSFFGLSYEQYF.

For this clonotype: A much larger clonotype is one base distant, so this may be a read error. This chain's CDR3 is CASSLTGGSGETQYF. The CDR3 nucleotides are TGTGCCAGCAGTCTCACGGGCGGGAGTGGAGAGACCCAGTACTTC. The V call is TRBV6-1, the J call TRBJ2-5, with TRBD2 identical over 7 bases. J lost 4 bases, V lost 5 bases, and 10 bases had no gene match. CDR3 size: 15 residues. The germline V gene has CDR1 MNHNS and CDR2 SASEGT.

This clonotype turned up a few times. This chain connects TRBV6-1 to TRBJ1-1; D is uncertain. The V and J ends lost 6 bases and 5 bases respectively, with 25 bases between them. CDR3 length equals 17 residues. Germline V gene data show CDR1 as MNHNS and CDR2 as SASEGT. CDR3 DNA sequence: TGTGCCAGCAGCACCCATCTCGGAGTCGGGGTAGGAACTGAAGCTTTCTTT. It yields the protein CASSTHLGVGVGTEAFF.

This clonotype has a handful of counts. V and J are TRBV13 and TRBJ1-1; 7 bases are shared with TRBD1. CDR1 and CDR2 (germline): PRHDT, FYEKMQ (reference sequence). With V trimmed by 1 base and J by 5 bases, 7 bases remained unmatched. The CDR3 is 15 residues long. This CDR3 reads CASSLEGRGSTEAFF. The CDR3 DNA follows: TGTGCCAGCAGCTTAGAAGGCAGGGGGTCGACTGAAGCTTTCTTT. The full variable domain, with the rest looked up from reference TRBV13 and TRBJ1-1, is AAGVIQSPRHLIKEKRETATLKCYPIPRHDTVYWYQQGPGQDPQFLISFYEKMQSDKGSIPDRFSAQQFSDYHSELNMSSLELGDSALYFCASSLEGRGSTEAFFGQGTRLTVV.

Regarding this clonotype: Given a much more abundant clone one base away, this may be a read error. The rearrangement uses TRBV9 and TRBJ1-5, with TRBD1 as a possible D gene (5 bases). The CDR3 is made up of 14 amino acids. The germline V gene has CDR1 SGDLS and CDR2 YYNGEE. Trimming removed 4 bases from V and 4 bases from J, with 12 bases in between. The DNA for the CDR3 is TGTGCCAGCAGCCTAGGGGAGGTAAATCAGCCCCAGCATTTT. Its protein product is CASSLGEVNQPQHF. Using reference TRBV9 and TRBJ1-5 for the parts outside the CDR3, the full variable domain is DSGVTQTPKHLITATGQRVTLRCSPRSGDLSVYWYQQSLDQGLQFLIQYYNGEERAKGNILERFSAQQFPDLHSELNLSSLELGDSALYFCASSLGEVNQPQHFGDGTRLSIL.

The chain joins TRBV4-1 to TRBJ1-2; 7 bases map to TRBD1. This CDR3 is built from 15 residues. The germline V gene encodes CDR1 MGHRA and CDR2 YSYEKL. Germline trimming cut 3 bases from V and 8 bases from J; bases unmatched to any gene: 12. The CDR3 DNA reads as TGCGCCAGCAGCCAGGCCGGGACAGCCCCCTGGGGCTACACCTTC. As protein: CASSQAGTAPWGYTF.

This clonotype appeared many times. The V gene is TRBV2, the J gene TRBJ1-2, with 8 bases identical to TRBD1. V dropped 8 bases and J dropped 7; count of bases not matched to a gene: 12. Germline V CDR1 and CDR2: SNHLY, FYNNEI. The CDR3 is 14 amino acids. CDR3 sequence: CASLLRGLSVGYTF. In DNA form, the CDR3 reads TGTGCCAGCTTACTCAGGGGGCTCTCGGTTGGCTACACCTTC.

This clonotype turned up a few times. The chain couples TRBV19 to TRBJ2-7; no firm D call. The CDR3 consists of 14 residues. Germline V gene lookup returns CDR1 LNHDA and CDR2 SQIVND (reference sequence). The V and J ends lost 4 bases and 0 bases respectively, with 10 bases between them. CDR3 residues: CASSKWEDSYEQYF. DNA of the CDR3: TGTGCCAGTAGTAAGTGGGAAGACTCCTACGAGCAGTACTTC.

The chain combines TRBV13 with TRBJ2-5; no clear D gene. Trimming stripped 2 bases from V and 5 bases from J, with 12 bases between. Germline V gives CDR1 PRHDT, CDR2 FYEKMQ (reference sequence). This CDR3 spans 14 amino acids. The CDR3: CASSLYRLGETQYF. As DNA, the CDR3 is TGTGCCAGCAGCTTATACAGACTCGGCGAGACCCAGTACTTC.

V usage is TRBV29-1 and J usage is TRBJ2-3; D call uncertain. Germline CDR1 is SQVTM and CDR2 is ANQGSEA. The ends were cut back, 2 bases at V and 2 bases at J, with 2 bases in the middle. This CDR3 region has 11 residues. CDR3 DNA sequence: TGCAGCGTTGAACTCACAGATACGCAGTATTTT. This translates into CSVELTDTQYF.

V usage is TRBV30 and J usage is TRBJ1-4; D not resolved. Looked up from germline, CDR1 is GTSNPN and CDR2 is SVGIG (reference sequence). The CDR3 covers 15 residues. V was cut by 2 bases and J by 5 bases, with 15 bases left in between. The CDR3 region is CAWSSVSGENEKLFF. The CDR3 DNA reads as TGTGCCTGGAGTAGTGTGTCGGGCGAGAATGAAAAACTGTTTTTT.

The chain couples TRBV6-2 or TRBV6-3 to TRBJ2-1; D uncertain. CDR1 and CDR2 from the germline V gene are MNHEY and SVGEGT. The V end was cut by 5 bases, the J end by 6 bases, with 5 bases between. The CDR3 has 11 amino acids. The CDR3 loop is CASSMANEQFF. The CDR3 DNA follows: TGTGCCAGCAGTATGGCCAATGAGCAGTTCTTC.

This clonotype has a count of ten or more. The chain uses TRBV28 and TRBJ2-2; 12 bases align to TRBD2. This CDR3 has 15 residues. Germline V lookup: CDR1 MDHEN, CDR2 SYDVKM. Losses at the gene ends were 8 bases for V and 5 bases for J; bases not matched to a gene: 6. The CDR3 nucleotides are TGTGCCAGCGGTCTAGCGGGAGGGGTGACCGGGGAGCTGTTTTTT. Amino acids: CASGLAGGVTGELFF.

The J gene is TRBJ1-6, the V gene TRBV5-5, with D maybe TRBD1 (6 bases). The CDR3 sequence is 15 residues long. Between the trimmed V and J ends, which lost 5 bases and 5 bases, there was a span of 14 bases. Germline-derived CDR1 and CDR2 are SGHKS and YYEKEE (reference sequence). CDR3: CASRGIQGNNSPLHF. CDR3 bases: TGTGCCAGCAGAGGGATTCAGGGGAATAATTCACCCCTCCACTTT.

This clonotype was seen a few times. This sequence joins TRBV11-2 and TRBJ1-4, with TRBD1 matching 8 bases. With 4 bases clipped from V and 7 bases from J, the junction kept 14 bases outside the gene matches. Germline V gives CDR1 SGHAT, CDR2 FQNNGV. The CDR3 spans 17 residues. CDR3 bases: TGTGCCAGCAGCTCAGGACAGGGTAAAGGGTCGATTGAAAAACTGTTTTTT. Amino acids: CASSSGQGKGSIEKLFF.

This clonotype came up many times. The chain recombines TRBV12-3 or TRBV12-4 with TRBJ1-6, with 9 positions matching TRBD1. This CDR3 has 15 residues. With V trimmed by 8 bases and J by 9 bases, 11 bases remained unmatched. CDR3 amino acids: CASWGQGSISSPLHF. The CDR3 coding sequence is TGTGCCAGCTGGGGACAGGGATCTATTTCTTCACCCCTCCACTTT.

In this sample, this clonotype turned up many times. This sequence joins TRBV2 and TRBJ2-7; TRBD2 aligns across 10 bases. This CDR3 contains 14 residues. Germline V gene sequence: CDR1 SNHLY, CDR2 FYNNEI. The ends lost 4 bases at V and 3 bases at J; junction bases unmatched: 3. CDR3 DNA: TGTGCCAGCAGTGTCGGACTAGCGGTCTACGAGCAGTACTTC. This codes for CASSVGLAVYEQYF.

This clonotype occurred many times. The chain recombines TRBV28 with TRBJ1-1; D unclear. CDR1 is MDHEN, CDR2 SYDVKM, per germline. Trimming took off 2 bases at V and 7 bases at J, with 11 bases between the two ends. This CDR3 contains 13 residues. CDR3 protein: CASSLKSVYEAFF. The CDR3 DNA reads TGTGCCAGCAGTTTAAAGTCGGTGTATGAAGCTTTCTTT.

The chain uses TRBV7-2 and TRBJ2-3; D tentatively reads TRBD1 or TRBD2 (6 bases each). The germline gives CDR1 SGHTA, CDR2 FQGNSA. The CDR3 totals 17 residues. Trimming stripped 6 bases from V and 2 bases from J, with 21 bases between. The CDR3 DNA is TGTGCCAGCAGTCTTCCTAGGGGGGAGGAATCCACAGATACGCAGTATTTT. Its protein product is CASSLPRGEESTDTQYF.

The chain links TRBV9 to TRBJ2-7; D is perhaps TRBD2 (7 bases). Germline V gene lookup returns CDR1 SGDLS and CDR2 YYNGEE. The V end lost 3 bases, the J end lost 4 bases, and 17 bases lay between the germline ends. The CDR3 consists of 15 residues. The CDR3 here is CASSAGGGLLYEQYF. In DNA form, the CDR3 reads TGTGCCAGCAGCGCTGGGGGGGGGCTTTTGTACGAGCAGTACTTC.

This sequence joins TRBV27 and TRBJ2-2; perhaps D is TRBD1 or TRBD2 (6 bases each). CDR3 length: 14 residues. V gave up 3 bases and J gave up 9 bases, with 14 bases separating them. The germline V gene has CDR1 MNHEY and CDR2 SMNVEV (reference sequence). This chain's CDR3 is CASSFKGGGWELFF. The CDR3 nucleotides are TGTGCCAGCAGTTTTAAAGGGGGAGGATGGGAGCTGTTTTTT.

This clonotype has a count of ten or more. The CDR3: CASSLYGPSYEQYF. The CDR3 DNA reads as TGTGCCAGCAGTTTGTATGGACCAAGCTACGAGCAGTACTTC. This chain uses TRBV28 with TRBJ2-7; no clear D gene. Trimming took off 3 bases at V and 3 bases at J, with 12 bases between the two ends. CDR1 is MDHEN and CDR2 is SYDVKM in the germline V gene. This CDR3 region has 14 residues.

This clonotype was counted between two and nine times. The J gene is TRBJ2-1, the V gene TRBV20-1, with TRBD2 matching 10 bases. The CDR3 length is 17 residues. V was clipped by 5 bases and J by 5 bases; unmatched bases: 15. CDR1 DFQATT and CDR2 SNEGSKA come from the germline V gene (reference sequence). The CDR3: CSAPRAGGMGRDNEQFF. DNA of the CDR3: TGCAGTGCTCCCAGAGCGGGAGGGATGGGGCGGGACAATGAGCAGTTCTTC.

The V gene is TRBV28, the J gene TRBJ2-1; D might be TRBD2 (6 bases). The CDR3 is 15 residues long. Germline V gene data show CDR1 as MDHEN and CDR2 as SYDVKM. V gave up 1 base and J gave up 4 bases, with 11 bases separating them. CDR3 DNA: TGTGCCAGCAGTTTATTAACAGGAGGGTACAATGAGCAGTTCTTC. The encoded protein is CASSLLTGGYNEQFF.